This TCR beta chain is drawn from a study of control samples from healthy donors and cancer patients (dated by TCRdb to 2018 to 2021). The germline V gene (reference sequence) supplies CDR1 GTSNPN and CDR2 SVGIG. The CDR3 numbers 13 residues from cysteine through phenylalanine. Left in the record is the CDR3 DNA by itself, 39 bases read in frame from the first base. V and J are trimmed by 2 bases and 7 bases, and the gene matches miss 5 bases of the junction. Comments on this clone: Its antigen remains undetermined. No much larger clonotype is one base removed from it; base qualities were not supplied.

Libraries were built with the immunoSEQ multiplex PCR assay. Entries here come from immuneACCESS through TCRdb and include only in-frame sequences with V and J called. Some clones fail to appear in such tables; in the studies checked, an unresolved V gene covers under half of the shortfall, and the cause of the remainder is unknown. Present in this sample are around 71,000 clones, about 89% of which were seen just once. 2% to 2.5% of the sample comes from the top ten. The sample comprised PBMCs. The receptor was derived from a woman aged 45-65 years with head and neck cancer. The chain couples TRBV30 to TRBJ1-2; the junction holds 9 bases that match TRBD1. The CDR3 loop reads CAWSSPDRGGYTF. The nucleotides read TGTGCCTGGAGTAGTCCGGACAGGGGTGGCTACACCTTC. The CDR3, completed at both ends by the reference TRBV30 and TRBJ1-2 genes, gives the full variable domain SQTIHQWPATLVQPVGSPLSLECTVEGTSNPNLYWYRQAAGRGLQLLFYSVGIGQISSEVPQNLSASRPQDRQFILSSKKLLLSDSGFYLCAWSSPDRGGYTFGSGTRLTVV.